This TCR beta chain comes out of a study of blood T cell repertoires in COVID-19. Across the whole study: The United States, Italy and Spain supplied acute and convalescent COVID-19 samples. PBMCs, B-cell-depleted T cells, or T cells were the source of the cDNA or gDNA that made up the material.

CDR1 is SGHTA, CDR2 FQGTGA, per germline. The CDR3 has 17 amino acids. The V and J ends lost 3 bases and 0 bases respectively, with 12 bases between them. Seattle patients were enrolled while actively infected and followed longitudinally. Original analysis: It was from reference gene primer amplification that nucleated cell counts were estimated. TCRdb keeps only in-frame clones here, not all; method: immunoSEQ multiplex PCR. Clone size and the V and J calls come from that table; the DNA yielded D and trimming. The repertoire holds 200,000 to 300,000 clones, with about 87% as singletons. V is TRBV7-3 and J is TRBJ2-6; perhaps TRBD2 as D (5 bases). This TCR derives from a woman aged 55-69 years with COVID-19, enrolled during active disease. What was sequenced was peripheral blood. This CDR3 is CASSLRVSPSGANVLTF. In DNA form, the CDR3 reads TGTGCCAGCAGCTTGAGGGTTTCACCCTCTGGGGCCAACGTCCTGACTTTC.